The 17 T cell receptor beta chains listed next were all sequenced from one sample in a study of blood T cell repertoires in COVID-19. The method was immunoSEQ multiplex PCR; TCRdb's version includes in-frame clones alone and lacks a portion of them. The sample records 400,000 to 500,000 clones, 70% to 90% being singletons. Sequenced material: PBMCs or T cells enriched from blood (not recorded which). The origin of the receptors is a woman aged 18-29 years who had been exposed to COVID-19.

This chain joins TRBV13 and TRBJ2-7; TRBD1 matches 8 bases. Germline lookup yields CDR1 PRHDT and CDR2 FYEKMQ (reference sequence). V was pared by 5 bases and J by 3 bases, with 6 bases of the junction left unmatched. This CDR3 is 14 amino acids long. CDR3 sequence (DNA): TGTGCCAGCAGCCCACGGACAGGGAACTACGAGCAGTACTTC. Its protein is CASSPRTGNYEQYF.

CDR3 sequence reads: CASMPGSQSAYNSPLHF. DNA of the CDR3: TGTGCCAGCATGCCAGGGTCGCAGAGCGCTTATAATTCACCCCTCCACTTT. The chain joins TRBV3-1 (or the pseudogene TRBV3-2) to TRBJ1-6; D may be TRBD1 (5 bases). This CDR3 has 17 amino acids. The germline V gene has CDR1 LGHDT and CDR2 YNNKEL (reference sequence). V was shortened by 7 bases and J by 4 bases, with 20 bases between the two germline ends.

V gene TRBV7-9 combines with J gene TRBJ1-3, with TRBD1 matching over 7 bases. This CDR3 spans 15 amino acids. The trim removed 3 bases at V and 0 bases at J, leaving 2 bases unmatched. Germline CDR1 SEHNR, CDR2 FQNEAQ (reference sequence). Here the CDR3 reads CASSFRDSSGNTIYF. The CDR3 DNA sequence: TGTGCCAGCAGCTTCCGGGACAGCTCTGGAAACACCATATATTTT.

The V call is TRBV2, the J call TRBJ2-7, with 11 nucleotides matching TRBD2. Trimming cost V 7 bases and J 9 bases; bases outside gene matches: 5. Germline CDR1 is SNHLY and CDR2 is FYNNEI. The CDR3 spans 12 residues. CDR3 nucleotides: TGTGCCAGCATAGCGGGGGGGCGGGTGCAGTACTTC. This sequence encodes CASIAGGRVQYF.

This chain uses TRBV29-1 with TRBJ2-1; D is possibly TRBD2 (5 bases). From germline, CDR1 is SQVTM and CDR2 ANQGSEA. V lost 7 bases and J lost 8, with 15 bases in between. The CDR3 has 12 residues. DNA of the CDR3: TGCAGCGCCCAAGGTTCGGGGTATGAGCAGTTCTTC. This sequence encodes CSAQGSGYEQFF.

This clone was seen a handful of times. The chain recombines TRBV28 with TRBJ1-2, with D possibly TRBD1 on 6 matching bases. This CDR3 contains 13 residues. Per germline, CDR1 MDHEN and CDR2 SYDVKM. The germline V and J ends were trimmed by 5 bases and 4 bases, with 11 bases remaining between them. As DNA, the CDR3 is TGTGCCAGCAGTACCACAGGGCTCTATGGCTACACCTTC. Amino acid sequence: CASSTTGLYGYTF.

The chain couples TRBV28 to TRBJ2-2; D possibly corresponds to TRBD1 (6 bases). V gave up 5 bases and J gave up 0 bases, with 13 bases separating them. This CDR3 spans 16 amino acids. The V gene's germline CDR1 is MDHEN and CDR2 SYDVKM. The CDR3 region is CASSPFGQTNTGELFF. CDR3 sequence (DNA): TGTGCCAGCAGTCCCTTCGGACAGACGAACACCGGGGAGCTGTTTTTT.

This rearrangement joins TRBV4-1 to TRBJ2-7, with D maybe TRBD2 (6 bases). This CDR3 comprises 18 residues. Trimming shortened V by 0 bases and J by 3 bases, and 21 bases separated the two germline ends. Looked up from germline, CDR1 is MGHRA and CDR2 is YSYEKL. CDR3 DNA sequence: TGCGCCAGCAGCCAAGATACCTCGGGGCGGGGAGACGGCTACGAGCAGTACTTC. Protein sequence: CASSQDTSGRGDGYEQYF.

Here the CDR3 reads CASSPARETDTQYF. CDR3 in DNA: TGCGCCAGCAGTCCGGCCAGGGAAACAGATACGCAGTATTTT. The chain employs TRBV10-1 and TRBJ2-3; the D gene is possibly TRBD1 (5 bases). From germline, CDR1 is WNHNN and CDR2 SYGVQD (reference sequence). V gave up 5 bases and J gave up 3 bases, with 12 bases separating them. The CDR3 extends over 14 amino acids.

This clone was observed a handful of times. This chain connects TRBV28 to TRBJ1-1, with TRBD1 matching 8 bases. Germline CDR1 reads MDHEN; CDR2 reads SYDVKM. This CDR3 has 16 residues. V lost 2 bases, J lost 5 bases, and 10 bases stayed unmatched. The CDR3 nucleotides read TGTGCCAGCAGTTTACCCCGTGGACAGGGACGGACTGAAGCTTTCTTT. Amino acid sequence: CASSLPRGQGRTEAFF.

The gene calls are TRBV5-6 and TRBJ1-1; unclear D gene. Trimming left V 2 bases short and J 4 bases short, with 12 bases between. Germline V gives CDR1 SGHDT, CDR2 YYEEEE. The CDR3 is made up of 14 amino acids. In DNA form, the CDR3 reads TGTGCCAGCAGCTTCGAGGTCTCCAGCACTGAAGCTTTCTTT. It encodes CASSFEVSSTEAFF.

The chain uses TRBV27 and TRBJ2-7; D ambiguous. The V gene lost 5 bases and the J gene lost 2 bases, with 10 bases spanning the gap. CDR1 and CDR2 (germline): MNHEY, SMNVEV (reference sequence). The CDR3 covers 13 residues. The DNA of the CDR3 is TGTGCCAGCAGTGCACGGGTTGCCTACGAGCAGTACTTC. Protein product: CASSARVAYEQYF.

V gene TRBV6-5 combines with J gene TRBJ1-2, with 11 bases matching TRBD1. The J segment lost 1 base and the V segment lost 10 bases, leaving 8 bases of the junction unmatched. Germline CDR1 is MNHEY and CDR2 is SVGAGI. CDR3 length: 15 residues. CDR3 loop: CAILDRGRDNYGYTF. DNA for the CDR3: TGTGCCATCTTGGACAGGGGGCGCGATAACTATGGCTACACCTTC.

In this sample, this clone turned up a few times. The chain links TRBV13 to TRBJ2-3; the match to TRBD2 covers 8 bases. The germline V gene encodes CDR1 PRHDT and CDR2 FYEKMQ (reference sequence). The CDR3 is 15 amino acids. The CDR3 here is CATPPTSARTDTQYF. CDR3 nucleotide sequence: TGTGCAACCCCCCCGACTAGCGCTCGCACAGATACGCAGTATTTT.

This clone appeared a single time. The chain carries TRBV3-1 (or the pseudogene TRBV3-2) and TRBJ2-1, with 16 nucleotides matching TRBD2. The CDR3 sequence is 20 residues long. Germline V lookup: CDR1 LGHDT, CDR2 YNNKEL (reference sequence). Trimming took 4 bases from V and 3 from J; bases not matched to a gene: 12. The CDR3 DNA follows: TGTGCCAGCAGCCTAGGGCCGGGACTAGCGGGGGGGCACGTCTACAATGAGCAGTTCTTC. It yields the protein CASSLGPGLAGGHVYNEQFF.

The chain employs TRBV28 and TRBJ2-1, with TRBD1 identical over 7 bases. J lost 0 bases, V lost 6 bases, and 11 bases had no gene match. Germline V gene lookup returns CDR1 MDHEN and CDR2 SYDVKM. The CDR3 has 17 amino acids. CDR3 region: CASSPTGVGGSYNEQFF. CDR3 DNA sequence: TGTGCCAGCAGCCCCACAGGGGTTGGCGGCTCCTACAATGAGCAGTTCTTC.

V is TRBV27 and J is TRBJ1-5; no clear D. CDR1 is MNHEY, CDR2 SMNVEV, per germline (reference sequence). Trimming cost V 5 bases and J 3 bases, with 5 bases left between them. This CDR3 region has 12 residues. The CDR3 coding sequence is TGTGCCAGCAGTACTCACAATCAGCCCCAGCATTTT. Protein product: CASSTHNQPQHF.